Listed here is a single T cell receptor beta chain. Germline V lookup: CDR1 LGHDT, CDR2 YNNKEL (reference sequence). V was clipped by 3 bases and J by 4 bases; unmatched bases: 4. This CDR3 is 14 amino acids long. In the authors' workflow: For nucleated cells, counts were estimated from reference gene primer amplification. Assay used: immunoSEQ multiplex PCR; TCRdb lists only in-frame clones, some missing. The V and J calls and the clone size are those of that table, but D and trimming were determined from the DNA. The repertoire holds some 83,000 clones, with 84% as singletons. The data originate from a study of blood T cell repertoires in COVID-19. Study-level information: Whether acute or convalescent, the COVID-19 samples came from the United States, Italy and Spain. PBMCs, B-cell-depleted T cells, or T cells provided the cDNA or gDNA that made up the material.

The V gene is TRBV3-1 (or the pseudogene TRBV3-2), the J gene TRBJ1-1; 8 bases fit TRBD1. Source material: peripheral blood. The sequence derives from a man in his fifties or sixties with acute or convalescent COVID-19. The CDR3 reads CASSHRGQVTEAFF. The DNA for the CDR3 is TGTGCCAGCAGCCACAGGGGGCAGGTCACTGAAGCTTTCTTT.